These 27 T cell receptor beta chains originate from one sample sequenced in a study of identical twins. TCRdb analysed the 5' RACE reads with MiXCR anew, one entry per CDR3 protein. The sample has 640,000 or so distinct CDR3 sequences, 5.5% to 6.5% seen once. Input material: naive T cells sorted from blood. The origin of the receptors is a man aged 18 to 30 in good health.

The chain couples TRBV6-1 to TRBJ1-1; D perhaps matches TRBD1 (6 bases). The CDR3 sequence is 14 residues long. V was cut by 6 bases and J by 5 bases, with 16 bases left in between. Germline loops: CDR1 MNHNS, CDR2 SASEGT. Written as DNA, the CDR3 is TGTGCCAGCAGGGAACAGGGAGAAACGACTGAAGCTTTCTTT. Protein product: CASREQGETTEAFF.

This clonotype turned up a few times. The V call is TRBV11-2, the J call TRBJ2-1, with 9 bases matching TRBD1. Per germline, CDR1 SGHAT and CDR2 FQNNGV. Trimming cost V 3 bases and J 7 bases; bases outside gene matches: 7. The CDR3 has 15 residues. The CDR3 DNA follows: TGTGCCAGCAGCTTTTGGGACAGGGTTGATAATGAGCAGTTCTTC. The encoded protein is CASSFWDRVDNEQFF.

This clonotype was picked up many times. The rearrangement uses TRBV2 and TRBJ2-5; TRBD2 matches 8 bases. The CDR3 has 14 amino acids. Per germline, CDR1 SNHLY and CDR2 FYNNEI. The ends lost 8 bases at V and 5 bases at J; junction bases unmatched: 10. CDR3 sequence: CASLFSGSWETQYF. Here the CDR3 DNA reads TGTGCCAGCCTCTTCAGCGGGAGCTGGGAGACCCAGTACTTC.

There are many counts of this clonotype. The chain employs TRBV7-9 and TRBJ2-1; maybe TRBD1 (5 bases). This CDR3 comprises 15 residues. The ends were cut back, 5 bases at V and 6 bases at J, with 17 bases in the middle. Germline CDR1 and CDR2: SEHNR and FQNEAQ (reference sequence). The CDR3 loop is CASSNAGNIGNEQFF. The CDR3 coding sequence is TGTGCCAGCAGCAACGCAGGGAATATAGGCAATGAGCAGTTCTTC.

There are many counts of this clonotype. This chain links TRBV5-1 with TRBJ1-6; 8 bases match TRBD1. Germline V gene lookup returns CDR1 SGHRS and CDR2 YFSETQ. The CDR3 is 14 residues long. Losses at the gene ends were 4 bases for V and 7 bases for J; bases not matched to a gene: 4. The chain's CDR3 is CASSARQGNSPLHF. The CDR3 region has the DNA TGCGCCAGCAGCGCGAGACAGGGGAATTCACCCCTCCACTTT.

CDR3 bases: TGCGCCAGCAGCCAACGGGACAGCCTTAATGAAAAACTGTTTTTT. It is translated as CASSQRDSLNEKLFF. The genes are TRBV4-1 and TRBJ1-4, with 7 bases identical to TRBD1. Germline assignment: CDR1 MGHRA and CDR2 YSYEKL. The V segment lost 2 bases and the J segment 4 bases; nucleotides outside the gene matches: 4. CDR3 size: 15 residues.

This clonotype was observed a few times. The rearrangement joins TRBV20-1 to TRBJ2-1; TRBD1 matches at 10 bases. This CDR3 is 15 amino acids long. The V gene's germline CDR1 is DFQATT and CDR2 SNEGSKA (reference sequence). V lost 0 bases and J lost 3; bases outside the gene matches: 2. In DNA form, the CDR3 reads TGCAGTGCTAGAGACCGGGACAGGGGCTACAATGAGCAGTTCTTC. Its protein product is CSARDRDRGYNEQFF.

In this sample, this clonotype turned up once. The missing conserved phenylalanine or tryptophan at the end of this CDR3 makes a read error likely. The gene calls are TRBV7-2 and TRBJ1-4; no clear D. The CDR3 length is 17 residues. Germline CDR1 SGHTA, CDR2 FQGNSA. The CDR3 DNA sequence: TGTGCCTGCAGCTTAAATTTATTGGCTTCAACTAATGAAAAACTGTTTGTT. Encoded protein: CACSLNLLASTNEKLFV.

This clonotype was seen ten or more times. CDR3 in amino acids: CASRLAERDEQYV. CDR3 in DNA: TGTGCCAGCCGCCTAGCCGAGCGCGACGAGCAGTACGTC. J is TRBJ2-7 and V is TRBV21-1; the D segment call TRBD2 is taken from the table without a DNA check. TRBV21-1 is a known pseudogene. The CDR3 has 13 residues.

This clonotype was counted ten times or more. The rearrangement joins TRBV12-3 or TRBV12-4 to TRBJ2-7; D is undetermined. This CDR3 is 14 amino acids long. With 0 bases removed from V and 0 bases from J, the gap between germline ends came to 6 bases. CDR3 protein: CASSLATSSYEQYF. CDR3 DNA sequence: TGTGCCAGCAGTTTAGCAACGAGCTCCTACGAGCAGTACTTC.

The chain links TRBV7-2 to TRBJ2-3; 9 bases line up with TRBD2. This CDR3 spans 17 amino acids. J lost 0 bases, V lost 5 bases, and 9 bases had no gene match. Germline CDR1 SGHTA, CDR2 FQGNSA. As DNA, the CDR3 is TGTGCCAGCAGCCCAGGACTAGCGCCCCTGAGCACAGATACGCAGTATTTT. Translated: CASSPGLAPLSTDTQYF.

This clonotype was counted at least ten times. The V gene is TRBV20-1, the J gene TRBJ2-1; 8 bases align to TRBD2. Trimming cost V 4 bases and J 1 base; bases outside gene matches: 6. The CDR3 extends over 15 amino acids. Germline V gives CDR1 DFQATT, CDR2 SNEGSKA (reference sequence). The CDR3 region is CSATSGTRSYNEQFF. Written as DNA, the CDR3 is TGCAGTGCTACTTCCGGGACTAGATCCTACAATGAGCAGTTCTTC.

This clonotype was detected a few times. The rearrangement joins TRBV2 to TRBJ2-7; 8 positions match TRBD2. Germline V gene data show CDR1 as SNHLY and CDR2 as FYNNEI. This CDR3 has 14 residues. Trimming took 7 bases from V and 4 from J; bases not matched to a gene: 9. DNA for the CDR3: TGTGCCAGCAATCGAGCGGGAGCCTATTACGAGCAGTACTTC. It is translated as CASNRAGAYYEQYF.

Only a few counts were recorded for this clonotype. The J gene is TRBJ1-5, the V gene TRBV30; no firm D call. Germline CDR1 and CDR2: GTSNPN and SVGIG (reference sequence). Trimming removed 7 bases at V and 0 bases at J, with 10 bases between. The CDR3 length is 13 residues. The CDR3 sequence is CAYKMGSNQPQHF. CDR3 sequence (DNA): TGTGCCTATAAAATGGGTAGCAATCAGCCCCAGCATTTT.

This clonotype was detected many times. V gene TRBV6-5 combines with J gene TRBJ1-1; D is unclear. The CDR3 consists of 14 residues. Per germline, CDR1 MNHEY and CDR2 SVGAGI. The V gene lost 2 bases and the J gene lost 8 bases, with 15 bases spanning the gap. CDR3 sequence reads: CASSYSRQNEEAFF. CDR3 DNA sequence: TGTGCCAGCAGTTACAGTCGGCAGAACGAAGAAGCTTTCTTT.

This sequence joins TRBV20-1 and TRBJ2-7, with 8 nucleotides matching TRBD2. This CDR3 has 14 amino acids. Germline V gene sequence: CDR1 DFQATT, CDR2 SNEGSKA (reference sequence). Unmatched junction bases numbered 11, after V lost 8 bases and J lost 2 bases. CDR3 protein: CSIRSGSATYEQYF. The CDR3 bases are TGCAGTATCAGAAGCGGGAGTGCTACCTACGAGCAGTACTTC.

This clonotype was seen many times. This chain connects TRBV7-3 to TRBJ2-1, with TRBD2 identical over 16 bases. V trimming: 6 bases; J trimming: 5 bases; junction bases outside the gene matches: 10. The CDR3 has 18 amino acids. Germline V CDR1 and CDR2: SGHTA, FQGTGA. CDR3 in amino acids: CASSRMGTSGRAHNEQFF. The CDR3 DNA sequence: TGTGCCAGCAGTCGTATGGGGACTAGCGGGAGGGCCCACAATGAGCAGTTCTTC. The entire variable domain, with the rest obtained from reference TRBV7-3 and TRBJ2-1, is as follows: GAGVSQTPSNKVTEKGKYVELRCDPISGHTALYWYRQSLGQGPEFLIYFQGTGAADDSGLPNDRFFAVRPEGSVSTLKIQRTERGDSAVYLCASSRMGTSGRAHNEQFFGPGTRLTVL.

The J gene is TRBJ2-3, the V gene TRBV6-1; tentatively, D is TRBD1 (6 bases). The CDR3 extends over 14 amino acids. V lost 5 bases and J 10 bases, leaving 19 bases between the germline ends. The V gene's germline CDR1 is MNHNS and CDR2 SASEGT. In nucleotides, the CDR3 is TGTGCCAGCAGTCCCGGGACACACTCATATGCGCAGTATTTT. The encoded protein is CASSPGTHSYAQYF.

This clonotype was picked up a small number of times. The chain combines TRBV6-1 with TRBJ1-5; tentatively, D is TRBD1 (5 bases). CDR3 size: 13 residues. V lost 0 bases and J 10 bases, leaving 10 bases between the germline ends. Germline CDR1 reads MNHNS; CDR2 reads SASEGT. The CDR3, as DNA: TGTGCCAGCAGTGAAGCGCTGAGGGGTCCCCAGCATTTT. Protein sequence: CASSEALRGPQHF.

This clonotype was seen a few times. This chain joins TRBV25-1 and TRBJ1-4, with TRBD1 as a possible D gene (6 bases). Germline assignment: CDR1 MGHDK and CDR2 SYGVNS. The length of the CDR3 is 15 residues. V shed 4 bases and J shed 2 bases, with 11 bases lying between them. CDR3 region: CASSVQGWTNEKLFF. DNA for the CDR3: TGTGCCAGCAGTGTACAGGGTTGGACTAATGAAAAACTGTTTTTT.

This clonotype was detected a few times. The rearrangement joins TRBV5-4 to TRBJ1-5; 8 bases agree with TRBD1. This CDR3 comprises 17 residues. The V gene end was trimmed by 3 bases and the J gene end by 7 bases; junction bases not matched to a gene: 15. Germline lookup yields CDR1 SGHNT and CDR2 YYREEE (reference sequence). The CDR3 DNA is TGTGCCAGCAGCTACCGGACAGGGAGGGACGTCGAGCAGCCCCAGCATTTT. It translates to CASSYRTGRDVEQPQHF.

The CDR3 nucleotides read TGTGCCAGCAGTTATCGCGGACAGGGCTCGGGCACCGGGGAGCTGTTTTTT. It translates to CASSYRGQGSGTGELFF. V is TRBV6-5 and J is TRBJ2-2; TRBD1 agrees at 8 bases. Trimming removed 3 bases from V and 4 bases from J; junction bases left unmatched: 10. Looked up from germline, CDR1 is MNHEY and CDR2 is SVGAGI. This CDR3 region has 17 residues.

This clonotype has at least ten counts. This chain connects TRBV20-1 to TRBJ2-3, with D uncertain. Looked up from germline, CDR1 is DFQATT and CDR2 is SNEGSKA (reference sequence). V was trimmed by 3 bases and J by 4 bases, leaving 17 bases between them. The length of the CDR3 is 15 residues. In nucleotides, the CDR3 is TGCAGTGCTAGCCTGGACGGCTCCCGGGCAGATACGCAGTATTTT. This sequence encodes CSASLDGSRADTQYF.

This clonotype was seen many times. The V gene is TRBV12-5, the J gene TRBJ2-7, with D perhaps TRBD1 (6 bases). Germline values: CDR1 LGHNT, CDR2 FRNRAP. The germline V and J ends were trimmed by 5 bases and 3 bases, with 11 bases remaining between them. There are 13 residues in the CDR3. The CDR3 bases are TGTGCTAGTGGTCCCCCGGACAGCTACGAGCAGTACTTC. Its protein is CASGPPDSYEQYF.

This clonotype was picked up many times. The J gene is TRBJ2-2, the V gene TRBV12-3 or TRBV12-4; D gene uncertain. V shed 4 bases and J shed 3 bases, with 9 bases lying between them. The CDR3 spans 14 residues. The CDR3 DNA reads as TGTGCCAGCAGTTCCGTCTCGTACACCGGGGAGCTGTTTTTT. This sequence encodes CASSSVSYTGELFF.

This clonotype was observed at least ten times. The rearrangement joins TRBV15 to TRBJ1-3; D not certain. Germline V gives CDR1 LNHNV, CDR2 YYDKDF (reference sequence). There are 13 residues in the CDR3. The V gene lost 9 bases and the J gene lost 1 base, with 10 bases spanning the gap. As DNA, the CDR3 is TGTGCCACGCGATGGGCTTCTGGAAACACCATATATTTT. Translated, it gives CATRWASGNTIYF.

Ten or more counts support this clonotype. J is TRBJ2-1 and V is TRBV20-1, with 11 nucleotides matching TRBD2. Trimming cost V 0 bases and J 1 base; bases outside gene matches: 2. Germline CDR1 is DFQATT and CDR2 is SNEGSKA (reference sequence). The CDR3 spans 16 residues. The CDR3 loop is CSARELAGGSYNEQFF. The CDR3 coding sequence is TGCAGTGCTAGAGAGCTAGCGGGAGGATCCTACAATGAGCAGTTCTTC.